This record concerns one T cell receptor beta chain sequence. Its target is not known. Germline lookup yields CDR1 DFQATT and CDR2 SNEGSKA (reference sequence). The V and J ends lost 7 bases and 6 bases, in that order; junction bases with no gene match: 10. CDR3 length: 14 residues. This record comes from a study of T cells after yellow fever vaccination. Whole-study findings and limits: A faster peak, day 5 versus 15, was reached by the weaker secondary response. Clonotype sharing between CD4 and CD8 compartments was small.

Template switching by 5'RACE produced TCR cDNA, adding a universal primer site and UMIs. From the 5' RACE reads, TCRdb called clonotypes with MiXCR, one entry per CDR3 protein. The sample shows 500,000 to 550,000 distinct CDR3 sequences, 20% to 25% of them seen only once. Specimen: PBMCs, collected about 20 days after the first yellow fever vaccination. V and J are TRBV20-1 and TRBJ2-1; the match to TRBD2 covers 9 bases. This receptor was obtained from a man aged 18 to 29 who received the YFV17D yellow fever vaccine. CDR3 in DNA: TGCAGTGTGCAGACGCGGGGGGGCCCCAATGAGCAGTTCTTC. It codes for CSVQTRGGPNEQFF.